The rows below give T cell receptor beta chains drawn from one sample of a study of blood T cell repertoires in COVID-19. This table comes from immunoSEQ multiplex PCR, and its TCRdb copy is limited to in-frame clones, with some not included. The sample holds 200,000 to 300,000 clones, roughly 83% seen once. The sequencing input was peripheral blood. The receptors stem from a woman aged 80 or older with acute or convalescent COVID-19. The CDR3 runs from the conserved cysteine through the conserved F or W. Each record gives: clone size, V gene, D gene, J gene, CDR3 DNA, CDR3 protein. The D gene is left open where the match is weak. A clone size is listed for some rows: how often the clone was seen (once, few, many), or a class if it is expanded.

abundance: .
v_gene: TRBV19
d_gene: .
j_gene: TRBJ1-1
CDR3nt: TGTGCCAGTAGTATAGGGGCGGAGGGCACTGAAGCTTTCTTT
CDR3aa: CASSIGAEGTEAFF

abundance: .
v_gene: TRBV5-4
d_gene: .
j_gene: TRBJ1-6
CDR3nt: TGTGCCAGCAGCTTGACAGGGACGGATTCACCCCTCCACTTT
CDR3aa: CASSLTGTDSPLHF

abundance: .
v_gene: TRBV2
d_gene: .
j_gene: TRBJ1-3
CDR3nt: TGTGCCAGCAGTACCGGGGGGGGACCGGGAAACACCATATATTTT
CDR3aa: CASSTGGGPGNTIYF

abundance: few
v_gene: TRBV4-1
d_gene: .
j_gene: TRBJ1-1
CDR3nt: TGCGCCAGCAGCCAAGATTGGTGGGGCGACACTGAAGCTTTCTTT
CDR3aa: CASSQDWWGDTEAFF

abundance: .
v_gene: TRBV13
d_gene: .
j_gene: TRBJ2-3
CDR3nt: TGTGCCAGCAGTCGGGTGGCCCCGTTGGATACGCAGTATTTT
CDR3aa: CASSRVAPLDTQYF

abundance: .
v_gene: TRBV7-2
d_gene: TRBD2
j_gene: TRBJ2-7
CDR3nt: TGTGCCAGCAGCTTAGCGCCTAGCGGGGTTACAGCCGCCTACGAGCAGTACTTC
CDR3aa: CASSLAPSGVTAAYEQYF

abundance: .
v_gene: TRBV4-2
d_gene: TRBD2
j_gene: TRBJ2-5
CDR3nt: TGTGCCAGCAGCCAAGGAACAGCGGGGGGAGAGACCCAGTACTTC
CDR3aa: CASSQGTAGGETQYF

abundance: .
v_gene: TRBV6-5
d_gene: TRBD1
j_gene: TRBJ1-1
CDR3nt: TGTGCCAGCAGGCCATCAGGGGGAACTGAAGCTTTCTTT
CDR3aa: CASRPSGGTEAFF

abundance: .
v_gene: TRBV23-1
d_gene: TRBD1
j_gene: TRBJ2-5
CDR3nt: TGCGCCAGCAGTCAACCCAGACAGGGCGGATCCAACCAAGAGACCCAGTACTTC
CDR3aa: CASSQPRQGGSNQETQYF

abundance: .
v_gene: TRBV28
d_gene: .
j_gene: TRBJ1-1
CDR3nt: TGTGCCAGCAGTTTATGGGGCAAAACGAACACTGAAGCTTTCTTT
CDR3aa: CASSLWGKTNTEAFF

abundance: .
v_gene: TRBV19
d_gene: .
j_gene: TRBJ2-3
CDR3nt: TGTGCCAGTAGTGAGGGAACTATTCGCACAGATACGCAGTATTTT
CDR3aa: CASSEGTIRTDTQYF

abundance: .
v_gene: TRBV5-1
d_gene: TRBD2
j_gene: TRBJ2-3
CDR3nt: TGCGCCAGCAGCTTGGGGGCTAGCGGGGGGCCAAGTACTAGCACAGATACGCAGTATTTT
CDR3aa: CASSLGASGGPSTSTDTQYF

abundance: .
v_gene: TRBV15
d_gene: TRBD1
j_gene: TRBJ1-2
CDR3nt: TGTGCCACCAGCAGGGAGACAGGGACCCATGGCTACACCTTC
CDR3aa: CATSRETGTHGYTF

abundance: .
v_gene: TRBV5-1
d_gene: .
j_gene: TRBJ2-2
CDR3nt: TGCGCCAGCAGCCCCCGGTGGGGACTCTTACAGAACACCGGGGAGCTGTTTTTT
CDR3aa: CASSPRWGLLQNTGELFF

abundance: .
v_gene: TRBV7-3
d_gene: TRBD1
j_gene: TRBJ2-3
CDR3nt: TGTGCCAGCAGCTCGACAGGGCTAGGGGATACGCAGTATTTT
CDR3aa: CASSSTGLGDTQYF

abundance: few
v_gene: TRBV10-1
d_gene: .
j_gene: TRBJ2-7
CDR3nt: TGCGCCAGCAGTGAGGGCAGTGCCCCCGAGCAGTACTTC
CDR3aa: CASSEGSAPEQYF

abundance: once
v_gene: TRBV4-1
d_gene: .
j_gene: TRBJ1-1
CDR3nt: TGCGCCAGCAGCCCCGCGGAGAGAAACACTGAAGCTTTCTTT
CDR3aa: CASSPAERNTEAFF

abundance: .
v_gene: TRBV23-1
d_gene: TRBD1
j_gene: TRBJ1-2
CDR3nt: TGCGCCAGCAGTAAACCCGTCCCCCAGGGGGCCGACTATGGCTACACCTTC
CDR3aa: CASSKPVPQGADYGYTF

abundance: .
v_gene: TRBV12-3/TRBV12-4
d_gene: .
j_gene: TRBJ1-1
CDR3nt: TGTGCCAGCAGTTTTAAGAACACTGAAGCTTTCTTT
CDR3aa: CASSFKNTEAFF

abundance: .
v_gene: TRBV28
d_gene: .
j_gene: TRBJ1-6
CDR3nt: TGTGCCAGCAACACCGGGGGGGCCTATAATTCACCCCTCCACTTT
CDR3aa: CASNTGGAYNSPLHF

abundance: .
v_gene: TRBV5-4
d_gene: TRBD1
j_gene: TRBJ1-1
CDR3nt: TGTGCCAGCAGCTGGCAAGGGGGCGCGACCACTGAAGCTTTCTTT
CDR3aa: CASSWQGGATTEAFF

abundance: once
v_gene: TRBV7-9
d_gene: TRBD1
j_gene: TRBJ1-3
CDR3nt: TGTGCCAGCAGCTTAGAGGGGGCGAAGGGAAACACCATATATTTT
CDR3aa: CASSLEGAKGNTIYF

abundance: few
v_gene: TRBV19
d_gene: .
j_gene: TRBJ2-6
CDR3nt: TGTGCCAGCATTACATGGGGGCGCTCTGGGGCCAACGTCCTGACTTTC
CDR3aa: CASITWGRSGANVLTF

abundance: .
v_gene: TRBV7-2
d_gene: .
j_gene: TRBJ1-5
CDR3nt: TGTGCCAGCAGCTTAGTTGCCGAAATGAGGAGTCAGCCCCAGCATTTT
CDR3aa: CASSLVAEMRSQPQHF

abundance: .
v_gene: TRBV5-1
d_gene: TRBD2
j_gene: TRBJ2-2
CDR3nt: TGCGCCAGCAGCTACCGGTCGACGGGACTAGCGGGGGTTGGGGAGCTGTTTTTT
CDR3aa: CASSYRSTGLAGVGELFF

abundance: few
v_gene: TRBV27
d_gene: TRBD1
j_gene: TRBJ1-6
CDR3nt: TGTGCCAGCAGTGGGACGGGACAGGGGCGGTCACCCCTCCACTTT
CDR3aa: CASSGTGQGRSPLHF

abundance: .
v_gene: TRBV27
d_gene: .
j_gene: TRBJ1-4
CDR3nt: TGTGCCAGCAGTGAGGGGGCAACTAATGAAAAACTGTTTTTT
CDR3aa: CASSEGATNEKLFF

abundance: .
v_gene: TRBV29-1
d_gene: TRBD1
j_gene: TRBJ2-7
CDR3nt: TGCAGCGTTCGGGGGCAGAGGACAGGGATAGCCGAGCAGTACTTC
CDR3aa: CSVRGQRTGIAEQYF

abundance: .
v_gene: TRBV5-4
d_gene: TRBD2
j_gene: TRBJ2-1
CDR3nt: TGTGCCAGCAGCTTGGTGGCGGGGGGGCCCTATGAGCAGTTCTTC
CDR3aa: CASSLVAGGPYEQFF

abundance: .
v_gene: TRBV28
d_gene: TRBD2
j_gene: TRBJ2-7
CDR3nt: TGTGCCAGCAGTCTACAAGCGGGGGGTTCCTACGAGCAGTACTTC
CDR3aa: CASSLQAGGSYEQYF

abundance: many
v_gene: TRBV28
d_gene: .
j_gene: TRBJ1-3
CDR3nt: TGTGCCAGCAGTTTAGTTTCAGGGGCGGTAGGAAACACCATATATTTT
CDR3aa: CASSLVSGAVGNTIYF

abundance: .
v_gene: TRBV28
d_gene: TRBD1
j_gene: TRBJ1-2
CDR3nt: TGTGCCAGCAGTTCTCACAGGGGGGTGGGCTACACCTTC
CDR3aa: CASSSHRGVGYTF

abundance: .
v_gene: TRBV18
d_gene: TRBD1
j_gene: TRBJ2-2
CDR3nt: TGTGCCAGCTCACGGGACAGGGAGACCGGGGAGCTGTTTTTT
CDR3aa: CASSRDRETGELFF

abundance: .
v_gene: TRBV7-8
d_gene: TRBD1
j_gene: TRBJ2-1
CDR3nt: TGTGCCAGCAGCCCGGGACAGGGTCATGGCAATGAGCAGTTCTTC
CDR3aa: CASSPGQGHGNEQFF

abundance: .
v_gene: TRBV5-1
d_gene: TRBD1
j_gene: TRBJ1-1
CDR3nt: TGCGCCAGCAGCTCTGGGACAGGAATGAACACTGAAGCTTTCTTT
CDR3aa: CASSSGTGMNTEAFF

abundance: few
v_gene: TRBV14
d_gene: TRBD1
j_gene: TRBJ1-1
CDR3nt: TGTGCCAGCAGCCAAGTTACAGGGGGCACTGAAGCTTTCTTT
CDR3aa: CASSQVTGGTEAFF

abundance: .
v_gene: TRBV6-6
d_gene: TRBD1
j_gene: TRBJ1-3
CDR3nt: TGTGCCAGCAGTTTCCGAGGGGGCGTTGGCACCATATATTTT
CDR3aa: CASSFRGGVGTIYF

abundance: .
v_gene: TRBV5-1
d_gene: .
j_gene: TRBJ2-1
CDR3nt: TGCGCCAGCAGCTCCGTTAGCGGCTCCTACAATGAGCAGTTCTTC
CDR3aa: CASSSVSGSYNEQFF

abundance: .
v_gene: TRBV9
d_gene: TRBD2
j_gene: TRBJ2-3
CDR3nt: TGTGCCAGCAGCGTAACGTTGGGGCTAGCGGAGCCTAGCACAGATACGCAGTATTTT
CDR3aa: CASSVTLGLAEPSTDTQYF

abundance: .
v_gene: TRBV9
d_gene: .
j_gene: TRBJ2-7
CDR3nt: TGTGCCAGCAGCGTAGGTGCAGGGGCCAACGAGCAGTACTTC
CDR3aa: CASSVGAGANEQYF

abundance: .
v_gene: TRBV27
d_gene: .
j_gene: TRBJ2-1
CDR3nt: TGTGCCAGCAGCTTAGGGGGGGGGTGGTACAATGAGCAGTTCTTC
CDR3aa: CASSLGGGWYNEQFF

abundance: few
v_gene: TRBV19
d_gene: .
j_gene: TRBJ1-2
CDR3nt: TGTGCCAGTAGTACCAACGACAGGTTGAGCTATGGCTACACCTTC
CDR3aa: CASSTNDRLSYGYTF

abundance: .
v_gene: TRBV18
d_gene: TRBD1
j_gene: TRBJ1-6
CDR3nt: TGTGCCAGCTCACCTCAGGACAGGGAATCACCCCTCCACTTT
CDR3aa: CASSPQDRESPLHF

abundance: .
v_gene: TRBV28
d_gene: TRBD1
j_gene: TRBJ2-7
CDR3nt: TGTGCCAGCAGTTCCCCCCCGGGACAGAGGAAAGGTTGGACCTACGAGCAGTACTTC
CDR3aa: CASSSPPGQRKGWTYEQYF

abundance: few
v_gene: TRBV3-1/TRBV3-2
d_gene: TRBD1
j_gene: TRBJ2-7
CDR3nt: TGTGCCAGCAGCCAAGGACAGGGTTGGATCGAGCAGTACTTC
CDR3aa: CASSQGQGWIEQYF

abundance: .
v_gene: TRBV24-1
d_gene: TRBD1
j_gene: TRBJ2-2
CDR3nt: TGTGCCACCAGTTCGGGACAGGGCACCACCGGGGAGCTGTTTTTT
CDR3aa: CATSSGQGTTGELFF

abundance: once
v_gene: TRBV5-1
d_gene: .
j_gene: TRBJ1-1
CDR3nt: TGCGCCAGCAGCTTCGACCCGACTTCTGACACTGAAGCTTTCTTT
CDR3aa: CASSFDPTSDTEAFF

abundance: .
v_gene: TRBV18
d_gene: TRBD1
j_gene: TRBJ2-5
CDR3nt: TGTGCCAGCTCACCTTGGAACAGGGGTGGAGAGACCCAGTACTTC
CDR3aa: CASSPWNRGGETQYF

abundance: .
v_gene: TRBV2
d_gene: .
j_gene: TRBJ2-7
CDR3nt: TGTGCCAGCAGTGAAAGGGGCGGAATAACCTACGAGCAGTACTTC
CDR3aa: CASSERGGITYEQYF

abundance: .
v_gene: TRBV5-8
d_gene: .
j_gene: TRBJ1-5
CDR3nt: TGTGCCAGCAGCTTGCGGGAGGTCGGGCAGCCCCAGCATTTT
CDR3aa: CASSLREVGQPQHF

abundance: .
v_gene: TRBV7-9
d_gene: TRBD1
j_gene: TRBJ2-7
CDR3nt: TGTGCCAGCAGCCCGACCCCGGGACAGGGTTACGAGCAGTACTTC
CDR3aa: CASSPTPGQGYEQYF

abundance: once
v_gene: TRBV6-5
d_gene: .
j_gene: TRBJ2-7
CDR3nt: TGTGCCAGCAGGACCCCAGGGTCGTACGAGCAGTACTTC
CDR3aa: CASRTPGSYEQYF

abundance: .
v_gene: TRBV7-8
d_gene: .
j_gene: TRBJ2-2
CDR3nt: TGTGCCAGCAGCTTAGGGACAAACACCGGGGAGCTGTTTTTT
CDR3aa: CASSLGTNTGELFF

abundance: few
v_gene: TRBV6-5
d_gene: TRBD1
j_gene: TRBJ2-2
CDR3nt: TGTGCCAGCAGTTACGGGACAGGGGGAACCGGGGAGCTGTTTTTT
CDR3aa: CASSYGTGGTGELFF

abundance: few
v_gene: TRBV6-6
d_gene: TRBD2
j_gene: TRBJ2-2
CDR3nt: TGTGCCAGCAGTGCACTAGCGGGGGACACCGGGGAGCTGTTTTTT
CDR3aa: CASSALAGDTGELFF

abundance: .
v_gene: TRBV2
d_gene: TRBD2
j_gene: TRBJ2-4
CDR3nt: TGTGCCAGCAGTGAACGGACTAGCTATGGGCCCAAAAACATTCAGTACTTC
CDR3aa: CASSERTSYGPKNIQYF

abundance: .
v_gene: TRBV6-6
d_gene: TRBD1
j_gene: TRBJ1-2
CDR3nt: TGTGCCAGCAGTACCCCGGACAGGGCACGGAGTAGCTACACCTTC
CDR3aa: CASSTPDRARSSYTF